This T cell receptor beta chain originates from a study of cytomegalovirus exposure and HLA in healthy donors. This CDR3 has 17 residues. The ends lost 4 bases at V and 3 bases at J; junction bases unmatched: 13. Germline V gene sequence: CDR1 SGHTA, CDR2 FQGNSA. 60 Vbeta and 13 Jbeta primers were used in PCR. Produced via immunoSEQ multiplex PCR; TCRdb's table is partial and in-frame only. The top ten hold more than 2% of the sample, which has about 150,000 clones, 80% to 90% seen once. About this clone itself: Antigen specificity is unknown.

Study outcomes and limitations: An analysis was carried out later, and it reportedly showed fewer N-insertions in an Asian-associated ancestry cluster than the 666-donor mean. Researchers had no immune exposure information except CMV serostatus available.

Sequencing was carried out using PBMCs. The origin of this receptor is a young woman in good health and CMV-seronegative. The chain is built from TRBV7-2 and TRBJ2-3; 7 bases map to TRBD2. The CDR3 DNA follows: TGTGCCAGCAGCTCCGAACCCGGCGGGAGAGGAACAGATACGCAGTATTTT. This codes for CASSSEPGGRGTDTQYF.